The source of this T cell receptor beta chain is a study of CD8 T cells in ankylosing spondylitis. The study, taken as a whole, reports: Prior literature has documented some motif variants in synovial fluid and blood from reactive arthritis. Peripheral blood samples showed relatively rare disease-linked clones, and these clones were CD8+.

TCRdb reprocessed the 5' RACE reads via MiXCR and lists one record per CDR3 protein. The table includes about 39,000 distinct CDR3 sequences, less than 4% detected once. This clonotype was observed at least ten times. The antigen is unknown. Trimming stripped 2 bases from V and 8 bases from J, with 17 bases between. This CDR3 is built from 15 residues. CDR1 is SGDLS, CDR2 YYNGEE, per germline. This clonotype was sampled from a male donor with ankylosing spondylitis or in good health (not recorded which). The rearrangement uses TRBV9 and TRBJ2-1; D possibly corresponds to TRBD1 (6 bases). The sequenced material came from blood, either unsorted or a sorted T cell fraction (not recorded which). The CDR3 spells CASSVSSQGWDEQFF. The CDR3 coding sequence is TGTGCCAGCAGCGTTTCTAGCCAGGGGTGGGATGAGCAGTTCTTC.